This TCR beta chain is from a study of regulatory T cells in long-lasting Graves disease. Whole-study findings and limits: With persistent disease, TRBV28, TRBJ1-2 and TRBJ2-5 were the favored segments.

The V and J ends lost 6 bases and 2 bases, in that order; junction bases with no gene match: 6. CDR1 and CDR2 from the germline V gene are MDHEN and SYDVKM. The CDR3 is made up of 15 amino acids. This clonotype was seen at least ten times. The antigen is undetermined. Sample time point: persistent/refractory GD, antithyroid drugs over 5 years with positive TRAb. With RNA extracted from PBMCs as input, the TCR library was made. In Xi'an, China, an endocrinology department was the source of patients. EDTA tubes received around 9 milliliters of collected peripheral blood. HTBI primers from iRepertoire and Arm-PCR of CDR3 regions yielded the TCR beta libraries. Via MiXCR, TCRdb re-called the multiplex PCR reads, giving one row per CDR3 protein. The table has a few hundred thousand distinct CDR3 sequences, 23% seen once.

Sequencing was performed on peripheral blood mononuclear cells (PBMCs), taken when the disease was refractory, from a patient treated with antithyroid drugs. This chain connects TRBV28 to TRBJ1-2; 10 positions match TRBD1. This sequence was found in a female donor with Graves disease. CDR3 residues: CASRHPTGGNYGYTF. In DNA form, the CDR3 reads TGTGCCAGCAGGCACCCGACAGGGGGCAACTATGGCTACACCTTC.